The source of this T cell receptor (beta chain) is a study of T-cell reconstitution after alpha-beta-depleted transplantation in children. Findings and caveats of the study: Two months or so post-transplant, alpha-beta T cells reportedly derived from several hundred expanded graft clones. A year had passed since transplant, and T-cell counts and diversity by then came mostly from newly produced T cells. High day-60 TCRbeta diversity in some patients came from surviving recipient T cells and thymic progenitors.

After removal of 4 bases from V and 4 bases from J, the junction contained 13 bases not matched to a gene. CDR1 is SGHTA and CDR2 is FQGNSA in the germline V gene. The CDR3 is made up of 17 amino acids. The TCRbeta library was prepared with unique molecular identifiers. Each CDR3 protein is one row after TCRdb ran MiXCR on the PCR reads. The sample carries about 500,000 distinct CDR3 sequences, roughly 11% recorded once. In its sample, this clonotype was seen a few times. No antigen is known for it. The TCR originated in a female patient aged 2-9 years who had a stem cell transplant for aplastic anemia, so the T cells may come from the graft donor. V is TRBV7-2 and J is TRBJ2-7, with 10 bases fitting TRBD2. The material was PBMCs, mostly from graft donor cells, obtained 180 days after TCRalphabeta/CD19-depleted stem cell transplant. DNA for the CDR3: TGTGCCAGCAGCTATCTGGCCAGCGGGAGGGCCAGATACGAGCAGTACTTC. Amino acid sequence: CASSYLASGRARYEQYF.